This TCR beta chain comes out of a study of CD8 T cells in ankylosing spondylitis (TCRdb year 2017). Concerning the study at large: T cell receptor beta repertoires were profiled in healthy donors and ankylosing spondylitis patients so that disease-linked TCR variants could be found. The full study cohort was made up of about 25 ankylosing spondylitis patients and some 100 healthy donors. Peripheral blood samples were taken, and synovial fluid was additionally collected from ankylosing spondylitis patients. Broad study findings and their caveats: According to the report, matched synovial fluid samples from ankylosing spondylitis patients were significantly enriched for the disease-linked clones. In peripheral blood, the disease-linked clones were found at relatively low frequencies and had a CD8+ phenotype. Some motif variants had previously been reported in the synovial fluid and blood of reactive arthritis patients, which suggests shared mechanisms of disease initiation. A TCR beta motif of 8 or 9 highly homologous amino acid variants appeared characteristic of blood from ankylosing spondylitis patients.

The germline V gene (reference sequence) sets CDR1 to DFQATT and CDR2 to SNEGSKA. From cysteine to phenylalanine, the CDR3 is 16 amino acids long. The DNA shown is the 48-base CDR3, in frame from base 1. V is pruned by 3 bases and J by 0 bases, leaving 6 bases of the junction without a gene match. The sample was run on an Illumina HiSeq 2500. TCR beta libraries were prepared by quantitative 5'-RACE with molecular barcodes. For the original study's pipeline: A new computational method, built on a probabilistic model of VDJ rearrangement, was used to identify disease-linked TCR variants. TCRdb reprocessed the public reads (quality trimming at Q25 with fastp, clone calling with MiXCR) and kept in-frame beta chains. Under each unique CDR3 protein, matching rows form one entry showing the most common genes and DNA. The V and J calls and clone size are TCRdb's, not the authors'. The sample table contains fewer than 450,000 distinct CDR3 sequences; only one count was recorded for roughly 15% of them. The leading ten clones occupy about 0.94% of the sample.

Concerning this clonotype: The specificity of this receptor is unknown. No quality values exist for individual bases; no much larger clone is one base distant.

The chain is assembled from TRBV20-1 and TRBJ2-1; 9 central nucleotides agree with TRBD2. The sequence came from a male donor with ankylosing spondylitis. Input material: blood, either unsorted or a sorted T cell fraction (not recorded which). The DNA is TGCAGTGCTAGTTCCGGACTAGCGAACTCCTACAATGAGCAGTTCTTC. This is translated as CSASSGLANSYNEQFF.